One TCR beta chain is described in this entry. Antigen unknown. The CDR3 is 14 amino acids. V was trimmed by 5 bases and J by 5 bases, leaving 12 bases between them. Germline CDR1 and CDR2: LGHNA and YSLEER. The data were obtained in a study of T cell responses to AZD1222 COVID-19 vaccine. General study results and limits: Only six individuals given AZD1222 were seropositive at baseline. Spike-specific TCR breadth and depth both grew after two AZD1222 doses. Regions left unmutated in variants are reportedly the target of nearly half of spike-specific TCRs. The sample set comprised mostly white British donors with more females, and clonal diversity was possibly underestimated.

Data came from immunoSEQ multiplex PCR; TCRdb stores just in-frame clones and leaves some out. The table records fewer than 100,000 clones, 70% to 90% of them present only once. The TCR was taken from an adult who received the AZD1222 COVID-19 vaccine. The sequenced sample was peripheral blood, obtained 28 days after the second AZD1222 dose. V and J are TRBV4-3 and TRBJ1-4, with a tentative D call TRBD1 (6 bases). The CDR3 DNA is TGCGCCAGCAGCGATACAGGGAGGAATGAAAAACTGTTTTTT. It codes for CASSDTGRNEKLFF.